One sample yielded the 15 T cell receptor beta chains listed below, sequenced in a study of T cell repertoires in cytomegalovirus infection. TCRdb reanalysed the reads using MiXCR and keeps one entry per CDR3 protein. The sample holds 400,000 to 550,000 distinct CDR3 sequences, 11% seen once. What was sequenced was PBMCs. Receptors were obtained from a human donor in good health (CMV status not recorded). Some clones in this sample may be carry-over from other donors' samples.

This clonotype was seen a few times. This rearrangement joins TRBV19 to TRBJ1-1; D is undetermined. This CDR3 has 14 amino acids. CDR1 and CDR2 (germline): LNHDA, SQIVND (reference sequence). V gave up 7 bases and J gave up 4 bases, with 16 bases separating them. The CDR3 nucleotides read TGTGCCAGTAAGATAAGGGTGGAGGGCACTGAAGCTTTCTTT. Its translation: CASKIRVEGTEAFF.

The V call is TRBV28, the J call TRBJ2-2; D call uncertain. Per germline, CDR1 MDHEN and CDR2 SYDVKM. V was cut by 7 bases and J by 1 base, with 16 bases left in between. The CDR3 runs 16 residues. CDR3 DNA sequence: TGTGCCAGCATATTTTCACATCTTCAGAACACCGGGGAGCTGTTTTTT. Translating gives CASIFSHLQNTGELFF.

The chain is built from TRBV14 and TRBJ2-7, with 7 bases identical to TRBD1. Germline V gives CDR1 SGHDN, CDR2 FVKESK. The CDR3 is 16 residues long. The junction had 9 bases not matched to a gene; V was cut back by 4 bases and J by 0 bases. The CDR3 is CASSPHTGALSYEQYF. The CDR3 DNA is TGTGCCAGCAGCCCCCACACAGGGGCCCTCTCCTACGAGCAGTACTTC. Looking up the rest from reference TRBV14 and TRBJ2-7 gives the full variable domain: EAGVTQFPSHSVIEKGQTVTLRCDPISGHDNLYWYRRVMGKEIKFLLHFVKESKQDESGMPNNRFLAERTGGTYSTLKVQPAELEDSGVYFCASSPHTGALSYEQYFGPGTRLTVT.

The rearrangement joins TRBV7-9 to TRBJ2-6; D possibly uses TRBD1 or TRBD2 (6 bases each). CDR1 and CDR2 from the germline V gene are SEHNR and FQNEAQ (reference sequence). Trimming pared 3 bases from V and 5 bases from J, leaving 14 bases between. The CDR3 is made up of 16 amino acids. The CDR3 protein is CASSLAGGERANVLTF. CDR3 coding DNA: TGTGCCAGCAGCTTGGCCGGGGGCGAGCGGGCCAACGTCCTGACTTTC.

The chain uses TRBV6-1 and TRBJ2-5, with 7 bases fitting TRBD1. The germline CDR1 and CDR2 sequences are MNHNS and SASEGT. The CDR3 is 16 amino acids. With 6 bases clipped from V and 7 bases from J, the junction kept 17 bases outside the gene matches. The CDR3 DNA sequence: TGTGCCAGCAGCACGAAAGCAGGGGGTGGCGCGGGGACCCAGTACTTC. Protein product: CASSTKAGGGAGTQYF.

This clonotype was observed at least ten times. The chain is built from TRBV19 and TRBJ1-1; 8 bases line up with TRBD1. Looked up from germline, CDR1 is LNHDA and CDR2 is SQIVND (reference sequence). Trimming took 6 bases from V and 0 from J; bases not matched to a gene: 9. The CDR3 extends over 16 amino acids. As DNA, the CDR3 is TGTGCCAGTAGCCTCGGACAGGGAAGGATGAACACTGAAGCTTTCTTT. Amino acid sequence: CASSLGQGRMNTEAFF.

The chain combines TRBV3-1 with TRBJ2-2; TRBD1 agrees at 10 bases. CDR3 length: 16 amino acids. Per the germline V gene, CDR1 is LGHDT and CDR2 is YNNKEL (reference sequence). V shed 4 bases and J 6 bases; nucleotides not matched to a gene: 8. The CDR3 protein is CASSPTGGGFSGELFF. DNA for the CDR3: TGTGCCAGCAGCCCGACAGGGGGCGGGTTCTCCGGGGAGCTGTTTTTT.

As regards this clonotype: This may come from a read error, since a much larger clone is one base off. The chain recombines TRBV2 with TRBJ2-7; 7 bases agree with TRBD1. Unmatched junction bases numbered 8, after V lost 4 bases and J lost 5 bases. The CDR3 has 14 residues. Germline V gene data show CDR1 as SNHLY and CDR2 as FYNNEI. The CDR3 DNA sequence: TGTGCCAGCAGTGCGCCGGGACAGTGGAACGAGCAGTACTTC. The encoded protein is CASSAPGQWNEQYF.

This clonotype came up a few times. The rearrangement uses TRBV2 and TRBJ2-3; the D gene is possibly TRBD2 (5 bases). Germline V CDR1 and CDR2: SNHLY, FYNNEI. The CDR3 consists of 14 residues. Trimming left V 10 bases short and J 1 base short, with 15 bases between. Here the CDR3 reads CATGSRTGTDTQYF. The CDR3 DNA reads TGTGCCACTGGGTCGAGGACTGGCACAGATACGCAGTATTTT.

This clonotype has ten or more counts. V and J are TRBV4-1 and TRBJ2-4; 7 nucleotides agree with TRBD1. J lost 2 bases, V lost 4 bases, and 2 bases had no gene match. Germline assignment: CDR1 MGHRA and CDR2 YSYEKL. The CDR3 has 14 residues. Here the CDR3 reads CASSPQGTKNIQYF. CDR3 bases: TGCGCCAGCAGCCCACAGGGGACCAAAAACATTCAGTACTTC.

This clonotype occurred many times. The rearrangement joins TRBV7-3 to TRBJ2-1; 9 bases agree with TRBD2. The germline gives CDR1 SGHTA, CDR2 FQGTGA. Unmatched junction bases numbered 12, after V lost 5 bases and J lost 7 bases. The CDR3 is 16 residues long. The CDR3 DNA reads TGTGCCAGCAGCCCCCAAACGGGTAGCGGGAGTAATGAGCAGTTCTTC. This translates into CASSPQTGSGSNEQFF.

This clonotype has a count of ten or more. CDR3 nucleotides: TGTGCCAGCAGAGGACTTTCAACATATAAAGAGACCCAGTACTTC. Translation gives CASRGLSTYKETQYF. The V call is TRBV6-5, the J call TRBJ2-5, with D possibly being TRBD2 (5 bases). CDR3 length equals 15 residues. Trimming removed 6 bases at V and 3 bases at J, with 17 bases between. CDR1 MNHEY and CDR2 SVGAGI come from the germline V gene.

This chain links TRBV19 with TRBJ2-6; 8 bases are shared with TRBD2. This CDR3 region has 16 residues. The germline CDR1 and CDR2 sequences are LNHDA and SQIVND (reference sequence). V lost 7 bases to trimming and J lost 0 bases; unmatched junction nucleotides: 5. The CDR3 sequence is CASTSGSSSGANVLTF. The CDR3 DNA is TGTGCCAGTACGAGCGGGAGTTCCTCTGGGGCCAACGTCCTGACTTTC.

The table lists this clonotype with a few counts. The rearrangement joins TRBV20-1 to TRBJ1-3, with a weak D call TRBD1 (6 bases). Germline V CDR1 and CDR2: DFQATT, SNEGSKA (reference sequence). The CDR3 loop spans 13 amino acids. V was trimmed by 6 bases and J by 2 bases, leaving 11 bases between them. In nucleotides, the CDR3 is TGCAGTGCGGGAGGGGGGCCTGGAAACACCATATATTTT. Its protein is CSAGGGPGNTIYF.

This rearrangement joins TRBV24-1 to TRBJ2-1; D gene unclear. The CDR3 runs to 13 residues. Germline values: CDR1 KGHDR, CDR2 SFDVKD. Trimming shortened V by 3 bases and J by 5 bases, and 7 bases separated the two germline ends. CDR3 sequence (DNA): TGTGCCACCAGTGATAGAAAGAACAATGAGCAGTTCTTC. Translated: CATSDRKNNEQFF.